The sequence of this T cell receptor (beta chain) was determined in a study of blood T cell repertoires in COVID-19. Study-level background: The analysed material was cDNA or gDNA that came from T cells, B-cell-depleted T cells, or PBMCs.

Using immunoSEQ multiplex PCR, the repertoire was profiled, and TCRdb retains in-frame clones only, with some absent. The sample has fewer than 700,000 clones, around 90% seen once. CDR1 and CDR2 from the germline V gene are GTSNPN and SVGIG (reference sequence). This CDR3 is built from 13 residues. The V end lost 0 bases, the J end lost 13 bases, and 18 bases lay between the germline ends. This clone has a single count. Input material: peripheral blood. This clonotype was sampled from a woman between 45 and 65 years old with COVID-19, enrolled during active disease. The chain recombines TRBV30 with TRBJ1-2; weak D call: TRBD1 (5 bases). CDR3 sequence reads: CAWSVNLEGSPTF. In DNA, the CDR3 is TGTGCCTGGAGTGTAAATTTGGAGGGGTCCCCCACCTTC.